The clone carrying this T cell receptor beta chain has a handful of counts. Its antigen is currently unknown. The data were taken from a study of T cells after yellow fever vaccination. The study's findings and limits: Most clones from primary vaccination were detected again post-booster (about 95% CD4, more than 85% CD8).

The V gene's germline CDR1 is MNHEY and CDR2 SMNVEV (reference sequence). Trimming took off 8 bases at V and 10 bases at J, with 18 bases between the two ends. CDR3 size: 14 residues. TCRdb independently ran MiXCR on the 5' RACE reads; one entry per CDR3 protein. The sample gives 500,000 to 550,000 distinct CDR3 sequences, less than 25% of which show up once; roughly a sixth is in the top ten. V gene TRBV27 combines with J gene TRBJ1-6; weak D call: TRBD1 (5 bases). The source was PBMCs, collected more than 20 days after the first yellow fever vaccination. The TCR originated in a man between 18 and 29 years old who received the YFV17D yellow fever vaccine. DNA of the CDR3: TGTGCCAGCCGACCCCGGGGGACGGCGTCACCCCTCCACTTT. Protein product: CASRPRGTASPLHF.